Following are 18 T cell receptor beta chains from one sample sequenced in a study of T cell repertoires in cytomegalovirus infection. TCRdb re-analysed the reads in MiXCR, keeping a single row per CDR3 protein. This table has about 140,000 distinct CDR3 sequences, 5.5% to 7% appearing once. The sample taken for sequencing was PBMCs. These receptors originate from a human donor in good health (CMV status not recorded). Some clones in this sample may be carry-over from other donors' samples.

This clonotype was counted only a few times. The V gene is TRBV4-1, the J gene TRBJ2-7; D is unresolved. CDR1 is MGHRA and CDR2 is YSYEKL in the germline V gene. V was clipped by 2 bases and J by 5 bases, with 16 bases between them. The CDR3 has 15 residues. The chain's CDR3 is CASSQRLQRLDEQYF. The CDR3 bases are TGCGCCAGCAGCCAACGTCTCCAGAGGCTCGACGAGCAGTACTTC.

The chain recombines TRBV24-1 with TRBJ2-2; D may correspond to TRBD1 or TRBD2 (5 bases each). Deletions cut 9 bases from V and 1 base from J, with 11 bases between. The length of the CDR3 is 14 residues. Germline V CDR1 and CDR2: KGHDR, SFDVKD. The chain's CDR3 is CATDTGGNTGELFF. The DNA of the CDR3 is TGTGCCACCGACACAGGAGGGAACACCGGGGAGCTGTTTTTT.

This chain uses TRBV12-3 or TRBV12-4 with TRBJ2-7, with D tentatively TRBD1 (7 bases). V gave up 5 bases and J gave up 3 bases, with 17 bases separating them. The CDR3 loop spans 15 amino acids. The CDR3 nucleotides are TGTGCCAGCAGTCCCAGGGGGGACAGCCTCTACGAGCAGTACTTC. This translates into CASSPRGDSLYEQYF.

Ten or more counts support this clonotype. The chain employs TRBV7-2 and TRBJ2-6; 8 bases are shared with TRBD1. There are 17 residues in the CDR3. V trimming: 5 bases; J trimming: 0 bases; junction bases outside the gene matches: 6. CDR1 and CDR2 from the germline V gene are SGHTA and FQGNSA. CDR3 nucleotide sequence: TGTGCCAGCAGCCCACAGGGGGATTACTCTGGGGCCAACGTCCTGACTTTC. It is translated as CASSPQGDYSGANVLTF. Complete variable domain (other parts from reference TRBV7-2 and TRBJ2-6): GAGVSQSPSNKVTEKGKDVELRCDPISGHTALYWYRQSLGQGLEFLIYFQGNSAPDKSGLPSDRFSAERTGGSVSTLTIQRTQQEDSAVYLCASSPQGDYSGANVLTFGAGSRLTVL.

This clonotype was seen repeatedly, ten times or more. The chain recombines TRBV6-2 or TRBV6-3 with TRBJ1-5; possibly TRBD1 for D (5 bases). Germline CDR1 and CDR2: MNHEY and SVGEGT. V lost 8 bases to trimming and J lost 5 bases, with 13 bases between them. This CDR3 comprises 13 residues. As DNA, the CDR3 is TGTGCCAGCCGGGCCACGGGGGATCAGCCCCAGCATTTT. This sequence encodes CASRATGDQPQHF.

There are many counts of this clonotype. The genes are TRBV27 and TRBJ2-7, with TRBD2 matching over 10 bases. CDR3 length equals 16 residues. J gave up 1 base and V 2 bases, and 5 bases lay outside the gene matches. Germline lookup yields CDR1 MNHEY and CDR2 SMNVEV (reference sequence). The CDR3 reads CASSLTVGLASYEQYF. Here the CDR3 DNA reads TGTGCCAGCAGTTTAACCGTGGGACTAGCGTCCTACGAGCAGTACTTC.

This clonotype was detected ten times or more. This chain uses TRBV19 with TRBJ2-1; 9 nucleotides match TRBD2. The ends lost 7 bases at V and 3 bases at J; junction bases unmatched: 7. The germline V gene encodes CDR1 LNHDA and CDR2 SQIVND (reference sequence). This CDR3 region has 15 residues. CDR3 region: CASMASGVLYNEQFF. The CDR3 bases are TGTGCCAGTATGGCTAGCGGGGTTCTCTACAATGAGCAGTTCTTC.

This clonotype showed up many times. The genes are TRBV10-3 and TRBJ1-4; 9 nucleotides agree with TRBD1. The CDR3 is 15 residues long. V lost 6 bases, J lost 4 bases, and 6 bases stayed unmatched. Germline V gives CDR1 ENHRY, CDR2 SYGVKD. The CDR3 coding sequence is TGTGCCATCAGCCACCCGGGACAGGGTAATGAAAAACTGTTTTTT. It yields the protein CAISHPGQGNEKLFF.

This clonotype was seen at least ten times. The chain joins TRBV6-2 or TRBV6-3 to TRBJ1-3, with a weak D call TRBD1 (6 bases). The V end lost 6 bases, the J end lost 2 bases, and 11 bases lay between the germline ends. CDR3 length: 14 amino acids. Germline assignment: CDR1 MNHEY and CDR2 SVGEGT. The CDR3 nucleotides read TGTGCCAGCAGCCGCGACAGGACTGGAAACACCATATATTTT. Residues: CASSRDRTGNTIYF.

This clonotype was counted ten times or more. CDR3 amino acids: CASSFAGAYNEQFF. The CDR3 DNA follows: TGTGCCAGCAGCTTTGCGGGGGCCTACAATGAGCAGTTCTTC. This rearrangement joins TRBV7-3 to TRBJ2-1; TRBD2 matches 7 bases. The CDR3 is 14 residues long. Looked up from germline, CDR1 is SGHTA and CDR2 is FQGTGA. V trimming: 3 bases; J trimming: 2 bases; junction bases outside the gene matches: 1.

This clonotype came up many times. The CDR3 DNA sequence: TGTGCCAGCAGCCTCAGGGGGCAAGGTGAAGCTTTCTTT. It translates to CASSLRGQGEAFF. The V gene is TRBV7-8, the J gene TRBJ1-1; 8 bases match TRBD1. Germline V lookup: CDR1 SGHVS, CDR2 FQNEAQ. Trimming at V came to 5 bases and at J to 7 bases, leaving 6 bases not matched to a gene. This CDR3 spans 13 amino acids.

This clonotype was counted ten times or more. The rearrangement uses TRBV7-2 and TRBJ2-3; 7 bases align to TRBD1. CDR1 and CDR2 (germline): SGHTA, FQGNSA. This CDR3 is 16 amino acids long. V dropped 5 bases and J dropped 5; count of bases not matched to a gene: 13. The CDR3 region has the DNA TGTGCCAGCAGCCCTGGGGGACAGCCGAGGGGAGATACGCAGTATTTT. It yields the protein CASSPGGQPRGDTQYF.

Ten or more counts support this clonotype. The V and J genes are TRBV6-1 and TRBJ2-6; a weak D match, TRBD1 (6 bases). V lost 4 bases, J lost 2 bases, and 12 bases lay in between. Germline lookup yields CDR1 MNHNS and CDR2 SASEGT. The CDR3 is 16 amino acids. CDR3 sequence reads: CASSVQQGAGANVLTF. CDR3 nucleotides: TGTGCCAGCAGTGTCCAACAGGGAGCTGGGGCCAACGTCCTGACTTTC.

This clonotype was detected many times. The chain combines TRBV19 with TRBJ2-7; 8 nucleotides line up with TRBD2. V trimming: 6 bases; J trimming: 9 bases; junction bases outside the gene matches: 10. The CDR3 covers 13 residues. Per germline, CDR1 LNHDA and CDR2 SQIVND (reference sequence). In nucleotides, the CDR3 is TGTGCCAGTAGCAGCGGGGGAACCAAGGGGCAGTACTTC. Protein product: CASSSGGTKGQYF.

This clonotype was recorded at least ten times. The rearrangement links TRBV7-9 to TRBJ1-4; no definite D call. Germline V gene sequence: CDR1 SEHNR, CDR2 FQNEAQ (reference sequence). The CDR3 covers 11 residues. V was trimmed by 2 bases and J by 8 bases, leaving 3 bases between them. CDR3 sequence: CASSLNEKLFF. CDR3 nucleotide sequence: TGTGCCAGCAGCTTAAACGAAAAACTGTTTTTT. The full variable domain, completed using reference TRBV7-9 and TRBJ1-4, is DTGVSQNPRHKITKRGQNVTFRCDPISEHNRLYWYRQTLGQGPEFLTYFQNEAQLEKSRLLSDRFSAERPKGSFSTLEIQRTEQGDSAMYLCASSLNEKLFFGSGTQLSVL.

This clonotype was counted many times. The rearrangement uses TRBV6-1 and TRBJ2-7, with D tentatively TRBD2 (7 bases). In germline, CDR1 is MNHNS, CDR2 SASEGT. This CDR3 contains 18 residues. V was clipped by 7 bases and J by 2 bases, with 27 bases between them. CDR3 bases: TGTGCCAGCATCCCGAGACTTGGAACGGGGGGCCCAGCCTACGAGCAGTACTTC. Protein sequence: CASIPRLGTGGPAYEQYF.

At least ten counts were recorded for this clonotype. The rearrangement uses TRBV7-6 and TRBJ2-3, with a possible D match to TRBD1 (7 bases). This CDR3 has 12 amino acids. V gave up 8 bases and J gave up 5 bases, with 11 bases separating them. Germline CDR1 is SGHVS and CDR2 is FNYEAQ. CDR3 nucleotide sequence: TGTGCCAGCGGAGGGGGCGGAGATACGCAGTATTTT. Amino acids: CASGGGGDTQYF.

This clonotype was counted many times. The chain carries TRBV7-2 and TRBJ2-5, with TRBD2 identical over 7 bases. The CDR3 contains 16 residues. The V and J ends lost 0 bases and 5 bases, in that order; junction bases with no gene match: 9. Germline V gives CDR1 SGHTA, CDR2 FQGNSA. Written as DNA, the CDR3 is TGTGCCAGCAGCTTAGCGCATGCGGGGGATTACGAGACCCAGTACTTC. This codes for CASSLAHAGDYETQYF.